The rows below give T cell receptor beta chains drawn from one sample of a study of OX40 agonist ivuxolimab in advanced cancers. Sequenced by immunoSEQ multiplex PCR; TCRdb stores in-frame clones only, minus some. Of around 70,000 clones in the sample, around 82% are singletons; the top ten hold 5%. This sample comprised CD4+ or CD8+ T cells sorted from blood, obtained in a trial of the OX40 agonist ivuxolimab. These receptors were obtained from an adult with an advanced solid tumor such as melanoma, head and neck, liver or kidney cancer. Each CDR3 is given with its conserved first and last residue. Each record gives: clone size, V gene, D gene, J gene, CDR3 DNA, CDR3 protein. The D gene is left open where the match is weak. For some rows the clone size is stated as once, few or many, or as a class when expanded; others skip it.

.	TRBV18	TRBD1	TRBJ2-3	TGTGCCAGCGGACAGGGGGCTTTCACAGATACGCAGTATTTT	CASGQGAFTDTQYF
few	TRBV19	.	TRBJ1-5	TGTGCCAGTAGTGGGACGGCTTTTAATCAGCCCCAGCATTTT	CASSGTAFNQPQHF
.	TRBV19	.	TRBJ1-6	TGTGCCAGTAGTATCGAGGCGGGCCTTGATTCACCCCTCCACTTT	CASSIEAGLDSPLHF
.	TRBV25-1	.	TRBJ2-2	TGTGCCAGCAGTGGACAGTCGAACACCGGGGAGCTGTTTTTT	CASSGQSNTGELFF
.	TRBV27	TRBD2	TRBJ2-5	TGTGCCAGCAGTCTCTACCCCGGGACTAAAGAGACCCAGTACTTC	CASSLYPGTKETQYF
.	TRBV7-2	.	TRBJ2-1	TGTGCCAGCAGCTTTTTAGCGGAGGGGACCGAGCAGTTCTTC	CASSFLAEGTEQFF
few	TRBV7-2	.	TRBJ2-7	TGTGCCAGCAGCTTAGACTACGAGCAGTACTTC	CASSLDYEQYF
.	TRBV30	.	TRBJ1-2	TGTGCCTGGAGTGCACCATATGGCTACACCTTC	CAWSAPYGYTF
few	TRBV28	.	TRBJ1-6	TGTGCCAGCAGCCTAAATACAGGGTCCTATAATTCACCCCTCCACTTT	CASSLNTGSYNSPLHF
.	TRBV11-2	TRBD2	TRBJ2-7	TGTGCCAGCAGCAGAACTAGCGGGAGGGTTCAGGGCGAGCAGTACTTC	CASSRTSGRVQGEQYF
.	TRBV5-1	.	TRBJ2-5	TGCGCCAGCAGCTTGGTCCAAGAGACCCAGTACTTC	CASSLVQETQYF
.	TRBV28	TRBD1	TRBJ2-5	TGTGCCAGCAGGGACCGGGACAGGGCTACGCAAGAGACCCAGTACTTC	CASRDRDRATQETQYF
once	TRBV7-9	.	TRBJ1-3	TGTGCCAGCAGCCCACCGACGGGCAGGGGAACTGGAAACACCATATATTTT	CASSPPTGRGTGNTIYF
.	TRBV27	TRBD1	TRBJ1-4	TGTGCCAGCAGCCCCAGGGGGTATGAAAAACTGTTTTTT	CASSPRGYEKLFF
.	TRBV7-2	.	TRBJ2-1	TGTGCCAGCAGCTTAAGCAACCAAGATGAGCAGTTCTTC	CASSLSNQDEQFF